This T cell receptor beta chain originates from a study of blood T cells in healthy people across ages. A second PCR of about 7 to 11 cycles used a sample-barcoded 5' primer and a J-beta primer mix. TCRdb ran MiXCR on the 5' RACE reads and lists one entry per CDR3 protein. The table records roughly 1.6 million distinct CDR3 sequences, 30% to 40% of them present only once. The length of the CDR3 is 17 residues. V lost 2 bases, J lost 5 bases, and 11 bases stayed unmatched. Regarding the study as a whole: Measured against age, TCR beta diversity per million T cells decreased in a roughly linear manner. Greater diversity and more naive CD4+ cells were seen in long-lived donors than in aged donors.

This clonotype was counted a few times. The antigen is undetermined. The specimen sequenced was blood. The TCR was taken from a woman under 40 in good health. The chain joins TRBV12-3 or TRBV12-4 to TRBJ2-7; 11 nucleotides align to TRBD1. The CDR3 loop is CASSLSFVGQGVDEQYF. The CDR3 nucleotides are TGTGCCAGCAGTTTATCATTTGTGGGACAGGGGGTCGACGAGCAGTACTTC.